The 29 T cell receptor beta chains reported below all come from one sample, sequenced in a study of OX40 agonist ivuxolimab in advanced cancers. The library was produced with the immunoSEQ multiplex PCR assay. TCRdb limited this immuneACCESS table to in-frame rearrangements with V and J called. A share of clones is missing; checked studies link under half to unresolved V genes, and the rest is unexplained. The sample table contains about 78,000 clones; only one count was recorded for around 87% of them. The top ten hold just under 0.25% of the sample. The sample here was CD4+ or CD8+ T cells sorted from blood, taken in a trial of the OX40 agonist ivuxolimab. All receptors come from an adult with an advanced solid tumor such as melanoma, head and neck, liver or kidney cancer.

This clone was found once. V gene TRBV11-3 combines with J gene TRBJ1-1; D is unresolved. The CDR3 has 13 residues. Trimming removed 5 bases at V and 4 bases at J, with 11 bases between. Germline V gene sequence: CDR1 SGHNT, CDR2 YENEEA. The CDR3 loop reads CASSPRHFTEAFF. Written as DNA, the CDR3 is TGTGCCAGCAGCCCCAGACACTTCACTGAAGCTTTCTTT.

The chain links TRBV6-6 to TRBJ2-7, with 14 bases fitting TRBD2. V dropped 7 bases and J dropped 2; count of bases not matched to a gene: 7. The CDR3 length is 16 residues. Germline V lookup: CDR1 MNHNY, CDR2 SVGAGI (reference sequence). The CDR3 DNA follows: TGTGCCAGCAAGGGACTAGCGGGAGAATCCCCCTACGAGCAGTACTTC. Its translation is CASKGLAGESPYEQYF.

The chain uses TRBV28 and TRBJ1-2; 7 bases align to TRBD1. The CDR3 sequence is 14 residues long. Germline V gene data show CDR1 as MDHEN and CDR2 as SYDVKM. The junction had 4 bases not matched to a gene; V was cut back by 2 bases and J by 4 bases. The CDR3 spells CASSLKGAVYGYTF. CDR3 nucleotide sequence: TGTGCCAGCAGTTTAAAGGGGGCGGTCTATGGCTACACCTTC.

V usage is TRBV7-9 and J usage is TRBJ1-1, with 8 positions matching TRBD1. Unmatched junction bases numbered 8, after V lost 5 bases and J lost 6 bases. The CDR3 is 14 residues long. Germline CDR1 SEHNR, CDR2 FQNEAQ (reference sequence). CDR3 residues: CASSNLTGGSEAFF. CDR3 DNA sequence: TGTGCCAGCAGCAATCTTACAGGGGGATCTGAAGCTTTCTTT.

The chain links TRBV29-1 to TRBJ1-1; TRBD1 matches at 8 bases. The CDR3 has 14 amino acids. Germline CDR1 and CDR2: SQVTM and ANQGSEA. Trimming took 7 bases from V and 1 from J; bases not matched to a gene: 8. The CDR3 bases are TGCAGCGCTAGGACAGGGACAAAGAACACTGAAGCTTTCTTT. This translates into CSARTGTKNTEAFF.

The gene calls are TRBV29-1 and TRBJ2-6, with unresolved D. V lost 5 bases, J lost 0 bases, and 11 bases lay in between. From germline, CDR1 is SQVTM and CDR2 ANQGSEA. The CDR3 is 15 residues long. CDR3 loop: CSVNIQGSGANVLTF. The DNA for the CDR3 is TGCAGCGTTAATATTCAAGGCTCTGGGGCCAACGTCCTGACTTTC.

This chain joins TRBV5-1 and TRBJ2-3; tentative D call: TRBD2 (6 bases). Between the trimmed V and J ends, which lost 5 bases and 0 bases, there was a span of 16 bases. Germline-derived CDR1 and CDR2 are SGHRS and YFSETQ. This CDR3 spans 16 amino acids. CDR3 sequence reads: CASSRRGDTSTDTQYF. In nucleotides, the CDR3 is TGCGCCAGCAGTCGGCGGGGCGATACTAGCACAGATACGCAGTATTTT.

The chain combines TRBV21-1 with TRBJ1-5. TRBV21-1 is flagged as a pseudogene. The CDR3 loop spans 14 amino acids. CDR3 region: CASSKQPGGQPQHF. CDR3 in DNA: TGTGCCAGCAGCAAACAGCCTGGGGGGCAGCCCCAGCATTTT.

The rearrangement joins TRBV15 to TRBJ2-7; D possibly matches TRBD1 or TRBD2 (5 bases each). V gave up 2 bases and J gave up 9 bases, with 11 bases separating them. The CDR3 extends over 12 amino acids. Germline V CDR1 and CDR2: LNHNV, YYDKDF (reference sequence). This chain's CDR3 is CATSRRGALQYF. In DNA form, the CDR3 reads TGTGCCACCAGCAGAAGGGGAGCGCTGCAGTACTTC.

The chain employs TRBV23-1 and TRBJ2-7, with TRBD1 matching 7 bases. TRBV23-1 is an open reading frame whose function is uncertain. The CDR3 extends over 17 amino acids. The trim removed 2 bases at V and 5 bases at J, leaving 15 bases unmatched. CDR3 loop: CASSQNQEPGQQNEQYF. The CDR3 DNA reads as TGCGCCAGCAGTCAAAATCAAGAGCCGGGACAGCAGAACGAGCAGTACTTC.

The chain recombines TRBV2 with TRBJ1-1; TRBD1 agrees at 9 bases. There are 16 residues in the CDR3. CDR1 and CDR2 (germline): SNHLY, FYNNEI. Losses at the gene ends were 5 bases for V and 5 bases for J; bases not matched to a gene: 12. This chain's CDR3 is CASSQSRLQGATEAFF. CDR3 bases: TGTGCCAGCAGTCAATCTAGGTTACAGGGGGCGACTGAAGCTTTCTTT.

The chain joins TRBV19 to TRBJ2-3; D is ambiguous. The V and J ends lost 11 bases and 2 bases respectively, with 14 bases between them. CDR1 and CDR2 from the germline V gene are LNHDA and SQIVND (reference sequence). The length of the CDR3 is 13 residues. CDR3 DNA sequence: TGTGCCGTAGTAGGGCGCTTCACAGATACGCAGTATTTT. It encodes CAVVGRFTDTQYF.

The chain is built from TRBV29-1 and TRBJ1-1, with D unclear. In germline, CDR1 is SQVTM, CDR2 ANQGSEA. This CDR3 region has 13 residues. The V gene lost 3 bases and the J gene lost 3 bases, with 11 bases spanning the gap. The CDR3 DNA reads TGCAGCGTTGAGTTGACGGAATACACTGAAGCTTTCTTT. Amino acid sequence: CSVELTEYTEAFF.

The genes are TRBV10-3 and TRBJ1-1; the match to TRBD1 covers 8 bases. CDR1 is ENHRY and CDR2 is SYGVKD in the germline V gene. V shed 5 bases, J shed 8 bases, and the junction held 10 bases outside the gene matches. CDR3 size: 14 residues. This CDR3 reads CAISPGTGGTEAFF. The CDR3 DNA reads as TGTGCCATCAGTCCTGGAACAGGGGGAACGGAAGCTTTCTTT.

The chain uses TRBV19 and TRBJ1-1; D gene uncertain. The CDR3 totals 14 residues. From germline, CDR1 is LNHDA and CDR2 SQIVND (reference sequence). Trimming shortened V by 3 bases and J by 0 bases, and 8 bases separated the two germline ends. Here the CDR3 reads CASSMPGLNTEAFF. The CDR3 DNA reads TGTGCCAGTAGTATGCCCGGATTGAACACTGAAGCTTTCTTT.

The chain carries TRBV11-3 and TRBJ2-3; no clear D. This CDR3 is 13 amino acids long. Germline assignment: CDR1 SGHNT and CDR2 YENEEA. V lost 5 bases and J lost 6, with 12 bases in between. This chain's CDR3 is CASSLRSRDTQYF. The DNA of the CDR3 is TGTGCCAGCAGCCTGAGGAGTAGGGATACGCAGTATTTT.

The gene calls are TRBV10-3 and TRBJ1-2, with 8 bases that match TRBD1. V lost 6 bases, J lost 1 base, and 4 bases stayed unmatched. Looked up from germline, CDR1 is ENHRY and CDR2 is SYGVKD. The CDR3 extends over 14 amino acids. CDR3 amino acids: CAISKTGDNYGYTF. Here the CDR3 DNA reads TGTGCCATCAGCAAGACAGGGGATAACTATGGCTACACCTTC.

This sequence joins TRBV19 and TRBJ2-5, with a possible D match to TRBD2 (5 bases). Between the trimmed V and J ends, which lost 0 bases and 5 bases, there was a span of 10 bases. Germline values: CDR1 LNHDA, CDR2 SQIVND (reference sequence). The CDR3 sequence is 14 residues long. CDR3 in DNA: TGTGCCAGTAGTATAGAGAGGGCATCGGAGACCCAGTACTTC. It yields the protein CASSIERASETQYF.

J is TRBJ2-3 and V is TRBV6-5, with D unclear. The CDR3 sequence is 13 residues long. V shed 2 bases and J shed 4 bases, with 7 bases lying between them. Germline CDR1 MNHEY, CDR2 SVGAGI. The CDR3 protein is CASSYGSADTQYF. In DNA form, the CDR3 reads TGTGCCAGCAGTTACGGGTCGGCAGATACGCAGTATTTT.

The rearrangement links TRBV19 to TRBJ2-7; 7 nucleotides align to TRBD1. The CDR3 contains 15 residues. Trimming removed 4 bases from V and 0 bases from J; junction bases left unmatched: 6. Per germline, CDR1 LNHDA and CDR2 SQIVND (reference sequence). The chain's CDR3 is CASSTGTDLSYEQYF. Written as DNA, the CDR3 is TGTGCCAGTAGTACCGGGACAGACCTCTCCTACGAGCAGTACTTC.

The chain recombines TRBV4-1 with TRBJ1-5; 9 nucleotides align to TRBD1. The V segment lost 3 bases and the J segment 7 bases; nucleotides outside the gene matches: 4. Germline V CDR1 and CDR2: MGHRA, YSYEKL. The CDR3 is 14 residues long. The CDR3 spells CASSHTGGSQPQHF. In DNA form, the CDR3 reads TGCGCCAGCAGCCACACAGGGGGCAGCCAGCCCCAGCATTTT.

This chain uses TRBV11-2 with TRBJ2-7, with 12 positions matching TRBD2. Germline CDR1 and CDR2: SGHAT and FQNNGV. With V trimmed by 5 bases and J by 0 bases, 5 bases remained unmatched. CDR3 length: 16 amino acids. Here the CDR3 reads CASSARTSGASYEQYF. The CDR3, as DNA: TGTGCCAGCAGCGCGCGGACTAGCGGGGCCTCCTACGAGCAGTACTTC. The full variable domain, completed using reference TRBV11-2 and TRBJ2-7, is EAGVAQSPRYKIIEKRQSVAFWCNPISGHATLYWYQQILGQGPKLLIQFQNNGVVDDSQLPKDRFSAERLKGVDSTLKIQPAKLEDSAVYLCASSARTSGASYEQYFGPGTRLTVT.

The chain joins TRBV5-6 to TRBJ1-2; 11 bases map to TRBD1. Germline loops: CDR1 SGHDT, CDR2 YYEEEE. With V trimmed by 4 bases and J by 3 bases, 14 bases remained unmatched. This CDR3 is built from 18 residues. The CDR3 loop is CASSPNGDRGTSYYGYTF. The DNA of the CDR3 is TGTGCCAGCAGCCCAAATGGGGACAGGGGGACTTCGTACTATGGCTACACCTTC.

The V and J genes are TRBV28 and TRBJ2-7, with 8 bases lining up with TRBD2. The CDR3 runs to 15 residues. The J segment lost 2 bases and the V segment lost 5 bases, leaving 8 bases of the junction unmatched. Germline V CDR1 and CDR2: MDHEN, SYDVKM. CDR3 nucleotide sequence: TGTGCCAGCAGTCCCAGACTAGCGCAAGCCTACGAGCAGTACTTC. Its translation is CASSPRLAQAYEQYF.

This clone appeared a few times. This rearrangement joins TRBV5-1 to TRBJ1-1; D not resolved. Germline V gene sequence: CDR1 SGHRS, CDR2 YFSETQ. Trimming shortened V by 4 bases and J by 5 bases, and 9 bases separated the two germline ends. The CDR3 spans 12 residues. The CDR3 loop is CASSLRGTEAFF. In DNA form, the CDR3 reads TGCGCCAGCAGCCTAAGAGGGACTGAAGCTTTCTTT.

The V call is TRBV20-1, the J call TRBJ2-1; perhaps TRBD2 as D (5 bases). The CDR3 spans 11 residues. Germline CDR1 and CDR2: DFQATT and SNEGSKA (reference sequence). Trimming left V 6 bases short and J 4 bases short, with 7 bases between. The CDR3 bases are TGCAGTGCAGGGAGATACAATGAGCAGTTCTTC. It translates to CSAGRYNEQFF.

This clone was detected only once. This chain links TRBV5-6 with TRBJ2-1; D could derive from TRBD1 or TRBD2 (5 bases each). With 4 bases removed from V and 5 bases from J, the gap between germline ends came to 28 bases. Germline CDR1 and CDR2: SGHDT and YYEEEE. The CDR3 extends over 19 amino acids. This CDR3 reads CASSPPLIRGLFYHNEQFF. DNA for the CDR3: TGTGCCAGCAGCCCGCCCTTAATCCGGGGCCTGTTTTATCACAATGAGCAGTTCTTC.

CDR3 in amino acids: CASSPRRSEDNEQFF. CDR3 bases: TGTGCCAGCAGCCCCCGAAGGTCCGAGGACAATGAGCAGTTCTTC. The genes are TRBV9 and TRBJ2-1; no firm D call. CDR3 length equals 15 residues. Trimming took off 4 bases at V and 5 bases at J, with 16 bases between the two ends. Germline CDR1 and CDR2: SGDLS and YYNGEE.

The chain recombines TRBV6-1 with TRBJ2-7, with unresolved D. Trimming shortened V by 1 base and J by 7 bases, and 14 bases separated the two germline ends. Per germline, CDR1 MNHNS and CDR2 SASEGT. The CDR3 has 14 residues. As DNA, the CDR3 is TGTGCCAGCAGTGAAGTAGGATCCCTTGGGGAGCAGTACTTC. It is translated as CASSEVGSLGEQYF.